This T cell receptor beta chain came from a study of naive and memory T cell subsets. Four PCR rounds used nested alpha and beta constant region primers plus the SP2 primer. TCRdb used MiXCR to reprocess the 5' RACE reads, holding one entry per CDR3 protein. The sample includes tens of thousands of distinct CDR3 sequences, 5.5% to 8.5% of them seen just once. A UMI-containing oligonucleotide was joined by 3' ligation to the TCR cDNA template. Cells were not sorted; total RNA input targeted about 1 to 1,100 ng. Germline V gives CDR1 SQVTM, CDR2 ANQGSEA. The V end was cut by 5 bases, the J end by 2 bases, with 6 bases between. This CDR3 has 12 residues.

The J gene is TRBJ2-2, the V gene TRBV29-1; D gene uncertain. The source of this sequence is a male donor in good health. CDR3 in amino acids: CSVWQNTGELFF. The DNA of the CDR3 is TGCAGCGTTTGGCAAAACACCGGGGAGCTGTTTTTT.